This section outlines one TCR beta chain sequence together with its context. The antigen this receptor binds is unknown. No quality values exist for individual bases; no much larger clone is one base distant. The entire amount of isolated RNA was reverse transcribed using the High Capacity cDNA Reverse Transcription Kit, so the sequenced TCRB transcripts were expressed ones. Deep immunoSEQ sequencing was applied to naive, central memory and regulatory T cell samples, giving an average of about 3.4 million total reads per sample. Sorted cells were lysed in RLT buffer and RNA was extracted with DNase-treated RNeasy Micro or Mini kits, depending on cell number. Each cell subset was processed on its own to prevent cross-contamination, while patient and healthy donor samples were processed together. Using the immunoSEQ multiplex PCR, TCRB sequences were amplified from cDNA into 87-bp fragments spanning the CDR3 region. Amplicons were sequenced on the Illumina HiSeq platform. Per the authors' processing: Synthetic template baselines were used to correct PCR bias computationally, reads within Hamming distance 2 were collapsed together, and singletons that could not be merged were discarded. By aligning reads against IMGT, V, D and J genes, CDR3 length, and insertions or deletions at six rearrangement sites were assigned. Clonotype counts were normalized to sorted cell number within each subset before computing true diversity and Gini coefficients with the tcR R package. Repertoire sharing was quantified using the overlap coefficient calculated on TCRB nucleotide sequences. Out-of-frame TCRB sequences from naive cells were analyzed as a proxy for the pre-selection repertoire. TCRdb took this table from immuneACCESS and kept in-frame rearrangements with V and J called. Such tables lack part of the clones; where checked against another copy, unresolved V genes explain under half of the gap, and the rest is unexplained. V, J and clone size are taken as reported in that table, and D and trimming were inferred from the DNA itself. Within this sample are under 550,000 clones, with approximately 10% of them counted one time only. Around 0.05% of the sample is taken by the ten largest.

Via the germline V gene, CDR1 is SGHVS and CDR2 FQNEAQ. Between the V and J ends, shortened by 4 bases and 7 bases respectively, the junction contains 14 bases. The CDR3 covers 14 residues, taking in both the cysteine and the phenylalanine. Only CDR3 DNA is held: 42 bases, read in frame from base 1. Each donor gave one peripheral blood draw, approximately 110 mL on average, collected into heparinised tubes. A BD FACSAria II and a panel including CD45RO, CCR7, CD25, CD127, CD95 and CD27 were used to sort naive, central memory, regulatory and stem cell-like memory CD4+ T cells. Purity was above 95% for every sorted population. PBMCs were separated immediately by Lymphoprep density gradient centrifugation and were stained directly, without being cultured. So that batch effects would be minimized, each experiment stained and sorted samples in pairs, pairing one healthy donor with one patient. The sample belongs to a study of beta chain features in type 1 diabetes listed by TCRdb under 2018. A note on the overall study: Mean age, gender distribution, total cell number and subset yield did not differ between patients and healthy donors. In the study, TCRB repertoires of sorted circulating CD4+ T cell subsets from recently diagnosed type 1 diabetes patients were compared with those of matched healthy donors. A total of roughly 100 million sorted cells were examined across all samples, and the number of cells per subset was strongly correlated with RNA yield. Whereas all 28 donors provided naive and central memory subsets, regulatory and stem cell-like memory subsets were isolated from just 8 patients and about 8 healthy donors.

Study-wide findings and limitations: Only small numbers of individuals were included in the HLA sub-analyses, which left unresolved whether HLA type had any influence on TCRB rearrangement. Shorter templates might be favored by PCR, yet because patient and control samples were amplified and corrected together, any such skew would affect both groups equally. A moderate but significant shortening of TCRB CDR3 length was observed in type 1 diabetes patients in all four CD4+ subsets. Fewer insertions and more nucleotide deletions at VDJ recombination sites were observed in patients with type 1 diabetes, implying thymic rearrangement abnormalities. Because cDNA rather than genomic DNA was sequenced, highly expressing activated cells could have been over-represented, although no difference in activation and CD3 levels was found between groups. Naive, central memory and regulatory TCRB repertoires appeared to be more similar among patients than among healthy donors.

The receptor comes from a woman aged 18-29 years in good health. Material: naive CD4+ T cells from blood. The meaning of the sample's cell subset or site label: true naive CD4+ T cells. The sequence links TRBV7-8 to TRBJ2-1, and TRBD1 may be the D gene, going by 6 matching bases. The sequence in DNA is TGTGCCAGCAGCTCGTATCAAGGGGGAAATGAGCAGTTCTTC. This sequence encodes CASSSYQGGNEQFF. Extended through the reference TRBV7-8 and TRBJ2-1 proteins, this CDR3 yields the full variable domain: GAGVSQSPRYKVAKRGQDVALRCDPISGHVSLFWYQQALGQGPEFLTYFQNEAQLDKSGLPSDRFFAERPEGSVSTLKIQRTQQEDSAVYLCASSSYQGGNEQFFGPGTRLTVL.